A single sample is the source of the 32 T cell receptor beta chains below, sequenced in a study of regulatory T cells in long-lasting Graves disease. Described time point: newly diagnosed GD, antithyroid drugs for less than 3 months. From RNA extracted from PBMCs, the TCR library was made. Arm-PCR of CDR3 regions and iRepertoire HTBI primers were the basis on which TCR beta libraries were built. TCRdb itself ran the multiplex PCR reads through MiXCR, one entry per CDR3 protein. This table has roughly 520,000 distinct CDR3 sequences, around 12% appearing once. The sample was also reused in another study, on T cells in Graves' hyperthyroidism and ophthalmopathy.

This specimen consisted of peripheral blood mononuclear cells (PBMCs), obtained at new diagnosis, from a patient treated with antithyroid drugs. The receptors here all came from a woman in her twenties or thirties with Graves disease.

This clonotype was seen repeatedly, ten times or more. V usage is TRBV25-1 and J usage is TRBJ2-2; 11 nucleotides line up with TRBD1. Germline V gene lookup returns CDR1 MGHDK and CDR2 SYGVNS. The V gene end was trimmed by 4 bases and the J gene end by 6 bases; junction bases not matched to a gene: 4. The CDR3 length is 15 residues. The DNA for the CDR3 is TGTGCCAGCAGTGGGGGGACAGGGGGATCCGGGGAGCTGTTTTTT. Translating gives CASSGGTGGSGELFF.

The table lists this clonotype with many counts. V usage is TRBV28 and J usage is TRBJ1-6; D might be TRBD1 (5 bases). Germline V gene lookup returns CDR1 MDHEN and CDR2 SYDVKM. This CDR3 is built from 14 residues. Trimming pared 3 bases from V and 10 bases from J, leaving 13 bases between. CDR3 in DNA: TGTGCCAGCAGTTTCCATGCGGGGGGGTCACCCCTCCACTTT. Its protein is CASSFHAGGSPLHF. Together with reference TRBV28 and TRBJ1-6, the CDR3 gives the full variable domain: DVKVTQSSRYLVKRTGEKVFLECVQDMDHENMFWYRQDPGLGLRLIYFSYDVKMKEKGDIPEGYSVSREKKERFSLILESASTNQTSMYLCASSFHAGGSPLHFGNGTRLTVT.

This clonotype was recorded a few times. A clone one base away is much larger, so this may be a read error. The J gene is TRBJ2-2, the V gene TRBV11-2; 10 positions agree with TRBD1. The CDR3 spans 15 residues. CDR1 and CDR2 from the germline V gene are SGHAT and FQNNGV. CDR3 residues: CAGSGDRGFAGELFF. CDR3 sequence (DNA): TGTGCCGGCAGCGGGGACAGGGGTTTTGCCGGGGAGCTGTTTTTT.

In regard to this clonotype: A much larger clone differs from this one at a single base, so this may be a read error. The CDR3 protein is CAWSGGRDAEQYF. The DNA of the CDR3 is TGTGCCTGGAGTGGAGGCAGGGACGCGGAGCAGTACTTC. The chain has TRBV30 and TRBJ2-7; D is possibly TRBD1 or TRBD2 (5 bases each). Trimming pared 1 base from V and 7 bases from J, leaving 14 bases between. The CDR3 runs to 13 residues. Germline loops: CDR1 GTSNPN, CDR2 SVGIG (reference sequence). Complete variable domain (other parts from reference TRBV30 and TRBJ2-7): SQTIHQWPATLVQPVGSPLSLECTVEGTSNPNLYWYRQAAGRGLQLLFYSVGIGQISSEVPQNLSASRPQDRQFILSSKKLLLSDSGFYLCAWSGGRDAEQYFGPGTRLTVT.

The table lists this clonotype with many counts. The gene calls are TRBV30 and TRBJ1-2; D possibly corresponds to TRBD1 (6 bases). V was pared by 3 bases and J by 1 base, with 15 bases between. Germline CDR1 GTSNPN, CDR2 SVGIG (reference sequence). CDR3 length: 15 amino acids. The CDR3 DNA sequence: TGTGCCTGGAGCCAGGCACAGGGTTATAACTATGGCTACACCTTC. Its protein product is CAWSQAQGYNYGYTF.

CDR3 DNA sequence: TGTGCCAGCAGCCGGACGTCGGGGGCCAACGTCCTGACTTTC. Translating gives CASSRTSGANVLTF. The chain carries TRBV27 and TRBJ2-6; D gene unclear. V lost 6 bases, J lost 4 bases, and 10 bases lay in between. This CDR3 contains 14 residues. Germline values: CDR1 MNHEY, CDR2 SMNVEV (reference sequence).

This clonotype was seen at least ten times. The DNA is omitted, as the CDR3 cannot be located on it reliably, and the CDR3 follows TCRdb's listing. CDR3 sequence reads: CASSSSTPASTDTQYF. The V call is TRBV27, the J call TRBJ2-3; the table's D call of TRBD1 was not tested on the DNA. CDR1 and CDR2 (germline): MNHEY, SMNVEV (reference sequence). With termini counted, the CDR3 has 16 amino acids.

This clonotype was counted at least ten times. This sequence joins TRBV29-1 and TRBJ1-2; D is ambiguous. Germline CDR1 and CDR2: SQVTM and ANQGSEA. CDR3 length equals 15 residues. Trimming stripped 5 bases from V and 8 bases from J, with 24 bases between. As DNA, the CDR3 is TGCAGCGTTTCCCCAGTGACCGGTGTCCGGGGAGGCTACACCTTC. Translation: CSVSPVTGVRGGYTF.

Details on this clonotype: One end of the junction varies from germline; a read error may be responsible. V usage is TRBV12-3 or TRBV12-4 and J usage is TRBJ2-1; TRBD2 might be the D (6 bases). The CDR3 is 16 amino acids. In DNA form, the CDR3 reads TGTGCCAGCAGTTTAGCCTCGGTAGCGGTTAACAATGAGCAGCTCTTC. Amino acid sequence: CASSLASVAVNNEQLF.

Remarks on this clonotype: A far more abundant clone sits one base away, making this likely a read error. This chain links TRBV10-3 with TRBJ2-1; 10 bases match TRBD2. With the DNA end fitting TRBJ2-3 better, the J assignment may be wrong. Germline values: CDR1 ENHRY, CDR2 SYGVKD. This CDR3 comprises 15 residues. CDR3 coding DNA: TGTGCCACAAGACCGCTAGCGGGGGACACAGATGCGCAGTATTTT. Amino acid sequence: CATRPLAGDTDAQYF.

This clonotype was seen at least ten times. The V and J genes are TRBV28 and TRBJ1-5, with D hard to call. Deletions cut 5 bases from V and 9 bases from J, with 14 bases between. CDR3 length: 13 amino acids. Germline CDR1 is MDHEN and CDR2 is SYDVKM. The CDR3 DNA sequence: TGTGCCAGCAGTCCCCCACGGGGAGCGCCCCAGCATTTT. Amino acids: CASSPPRGAPQHF.

The rearrangement links TRBV4-2 to TRBJ2-7; D tentatively fits TRBD1 or TRBD2 (5 bases each). This CDR3 region has 15 residues. Germline CDR1 reads LGHNA; CDR2 reads YNFKEQ. Trimming left V 1 base short and J 2 bases short, with 12 bases between. DNA for the CDR3: TGTGCCAGCAGCCAAGGGGACCGCAACACCTACGAGCAGTACTTC. Protein: CASSQGDRNTYEQYF.

Of note for this clonotype: This may be a read error: a much more frequent sequence differs by one nucleotide. The gene calls are TRBV7-2 and TRBJ2-3; TRBD2 matches at 10 bases. Germline trimming cut 1 base from V and 8 bases from J; bases unmatched to any gene: 9. The length of the CDR3 is 16 residues. The V gene's germline CDR1 is SGHTA and CDR2 FQGNSA. CDR3 coding DNA: TGTGCCAGCAGCTTAGGGGCTAGCGGGAGAGCAGGTACGCAGTATTTT. This translates into CASSLGASGRAGTQYF.

The rearrangement joins TRBV7-9 to TRBJ2-7; D possibly corresponds to TRBD1 (6 bases). Germline CDR1 reads SEHNR; CDR2 reads FQNEAQ (reference sequence). This CDR3 spans 14 amino acids. V was shortened by 4 bases and J by 2 bases, with 12 bases between the two germline ends. The CDR3 DNA follows: TGTGCCAGCAGCTCCGGGACAAAGACCTACGAGCAGTACTTC. This sequence encodes CASSSGTKTYEQYF.

This clonotype was found a few times. V and J are TRBV20-1 and TRBJ1-3; D may be TRBD1 (5 bases). V was clipped by 8 bases and J by 3 bases, with 14 bases between them. Per germline, CDR1 DFQATT and CDR2 SNEGSKA (reference sequence). The CDR3 has 13 residues. The CDR3 DNA reads TGCAGTTCTACAGGATCTCTTGGAAACACCATATATTTT. Protein product: CSSTGSLGNTIYF.

This clonotype has a count of ten or more. This sequence joins TRBV12-3 or TRBV12-4 and TRBJ1-2; D is undetermined. The V and J ends lost 6 bases and 7 bases respectively, with 21 bases between them. The CDR3 totals 15 residues. As DNA, the CDR3 is TGTGCCAGCAGCCCCGTGGGCACGGATAGAGGTGGCTACACCTTC. Protein product: CASSPVGTDRGGYTF.

The chain employs TRBV28 and TRBJ2-3; 12 bases are a match to TRBD2. CDR1 and CDR2 (germline): MDHEN, SYDVKM. The CDR3 totals 16 residues. V lost 5 bases, J lost 0 bases, and 3 bases stayed unmatched. CDR3 loop: CASSRGTSGSTDTQYF. The CDR3 DNA reads TGTGCCAGCAGTCGGGGGACTAGCGGGAGCACAGATACGCAGTATTTT.

This clonotype has at least ten counts. The CDR3 spells CSASDPGQGAGELFF. The DNA for the CDR3 is TGCAGTGCTAGCGATCCTGGACAGGGGGCCGGGGAGCTGTTTTTT. The chain combines TRBV20-1 with TRBJ2-2, with 10 nucleotides matching TRBD1. The germline V gene encodes CDR1 DFQATT and CDR2 SNEGSKA (reference sequence). The V segment lost 3 bases and the J segment 6 bases; nucleotides outside the gene matches: 7. The CDR3 consists of 15 residues.

The chain couples TRBV5-1 to TRBJ2-1; 8 bases align to TRBD1. The CDR3 runs to 14 residues. V trimming: 4 bases; J trimming: 6 bases; junction bases outside the gene matches: 6. Germline loops: CDR1 SGHRS, CDR2 YFSETQ. The CDR3 loop is CASSGRQGPNEQFF. CDR3 nucleotide sequence: TGCGCCAGCAGCGGAAGACAGGGGCCCAATGAGCAGTTCTTC.

This clonotype was recorded many times. V usage is TRBV11-2 and J usage is TRBJ2-4; 7 nucleotides agree with TRBD1. The germline V gene encodes CDR1 SGHAT and CDR2 FQNNGV. The CDR3 covers 14 residues. V shed 1 base, J shed 4 bases, and the junction held 1 base outside the gene matches. The CDR3 spells CASSLVRGKNIQYF. The CDR3 nucleotides are TGTGCCAGCAGCTTAGTCAGGGGGAAAAACATTCAGTACTTC.

As for this clonotype: A read error is likely here: a far larger clone is one base away. DNA for the CDR3: TGTGCCAGCAGCGAGGCCACTAGCGGTTCCTACGAGCAGTACTTC. Its translation is CASSEATSGSYEQYF. This chain connects TRBV9 to TRBJ2-7; 8 nucleotides line up with TRBD2. Unmatched junction bases numbered 6, after V lost 3 bases and J lost 1 base. Germline CDR1 is SGDLS and CDR2 is YYNGEE. The CDR3 covers 15 residues.

The chain combines TRBV6-4 with TRBJ2-7; perhaps TRBD1 as D (5 bases). The V end was cut by 5 bases, the J end by 2 bases, with 13 bases between. The germline CDR1 and CDR2 sequences are MRHNA and SNTAGT. This CDR3 is built from 14 residues. The CDR3 spells CASSWQGKTYEQYF. CDR3 nucleotides: TGTGCCAGCAGTTGGCAGGGAAAGACCTACGAGCAGTACTTC.

This clonotype was recorded at least ten times. The rearrangement joins TRBV11-2 to TRBJ2-3; 11 bases line up with TRBD2. The CDR3 totals 18 residues. In germline, CDR1 is SGHAT, CDR2 FQNNGV. V trimming: 4 bases; J trimming: 0 bases; junction bases outside the gene matches: 9. CDR3 sequence reads: CASSSSGRRGSSTDTQYF. The CDR3 region has the DNA TGTGCCAGCAGCTCTAGCGGGAGGAGGGGGTCCAGCACAGATACGCAGTATTTT. Filled out from reference TRBV11-2 and TRBJ2-3, the complete variable domain reads EAGVAQSPRYKIIEKRQSVAFWCNPISGHATLYWYQQILGQGPKLLIQFQNNGVVDDSQLPKDRFSAERLKGVDSTLKIQPAKLEDSAVYLCASSSSGRRGSSTDTQYFGPGTRLTVL.

This clonotype was counted ten times or more. This sequence joins TRBV29-1 and TRBJ2-5, with 8 bases identical to TRBD1. The CDR3 loop spans 15 amino acids. Trimming cost V 3 bases and J 1 base; bases outside gene matches: 7. CDR1 and CDR2 from the germline V gene are SQVTM and ANQGSEA. CDR3 sequence reads: CSVEKTGALQETQYF. DNA for the CDR3: TGCAGCGTTGAGAAGACAGGGGCCCTCCAAGAGACCCAGTACTTC.

This clonotype occurred many times. The chain combines TRBV6-2 or TRBV6-3 with TRBJ1-2; 7 bases line up with TRBD1. V shed 2 bases, J shed 8 bases, and the junction held 5 bases outside the gene matches. This CDR3 is built from 13 residues. Germline lookup yields CDR1 MNHEY and CDR2 SVGEGT. The CDR3 protein is CASSYRGLEGYTF. The DNA of the CDR3 is TGTGCCAGCAGTTACAGGGGGCTGGAAGGCTACACCTTC.

This clonotype was seen ten or more times. V usage is TRBV7-9 and J usage is TRBJ2-7; TRBD2 matches at 11 bases. This CDR3 has 17 residues. The ends lost 3 bases at V and 3 bases at J; junction bases unmatched: 10. Germline V lookup: CDR1 SEHNR, CDR2 FQNEAQ (reference sequence). Here the CDR3 DNA reads TGTGCCAGCAGCTTCACCGCCGGGACTAGCGGATTCTACGAGCAGTACTTC. Translation gives CASSFTAGTSGFYEQYF.

This clonotype was detected many times. The chain has TRBV6-2 or TRBV6-3 and TRBJ2-3; D ambiguous. Germline V CDR1 and CDR2: MNHEY, SVGEGT. CDR3 length: 15 residues. V lost 6 bases to trimming and J lost 5 bases, with 18 bases between them. CDR3 DNA: TGTGCCAGCAGCGGCCGGGCCCCCTCGGGAGATACGCAGTATTTT. It yields the protein CASSGRAPSGDTQYF.

There are many counts of this clonotype. This chain connects TRBV4-2 to TRBJ2-2; 10 bases line up with TRBD1. From germline, CDR1 is LGHNA and CDR2 YNFKEQ. This CDR3 spans 15 amino acids. The V and J ends lost 4 bases and 5 bases, in that order; junction bases with no gene match: 4. CDR3 nucleotide sequence: TGTGCCAGCAGCCTCCGGACAGGGGGTACCGGGGAGCTGTTTTTT. This gives the protein CASSLRTGGTGELFF.

At least ten counts were recorded for this clonotype. The chain links TRBV27 to TRBJ2-7, with unresolved D. This CDR3 has 14 amino acids. V dropped 3 bases and J dropped 7 bases, with 16 bases sitting between them. Germline CDR1 is MNHEY and CDR2 is SMNVEV (reference sequence). The chain's CDR3 is CASSFRGSFSEQYF. Here the CDR3 DNA reads TGTGCCAGCAGTTTTCGCGGCAGCTTCTCTGAGCAGTACTTC.

This clonotype was picked up a small number of times. The V and J genes are TRBV4-1 and TRBJ2-1; TRBD1 agrees at 8 bases. Germline V CDR1 and CDR2: MGHRA, YSYEKL. J was trimmed by 5 bases and V by 3 bases; bases with no gene match: 6. CDR3 length equals 15 residues. CDR3 nucleotides: TGCGCCAGCAGCCACCAACAGGGGGTGGACAATGAGCAGTTCTTC. This encodes CASSHQQGVDNEQFF.

The sample holds many counts of this clonotype. The chain joins TRBV28 to TRBJ1-1, with D hard to call. V was shortened by 5 bases and J by 4 bases, with 14 bases between the two germline ends. Germline V gene sequence: CDR1 MDHEN, CDR2 SYDVKM. CDR3 length: 14 amino acids. The CDR3 sequence: CASSGPTGTTEAFF. The DNA for the CDR3 is TGTGCCAGCAGTGGACCGACGGGCACCACTGAAGCTTTCTTT. Variable domain in full (rest from reference TRBV28 and TRBJ1-1): DVKVTQSSRYLVKRTGEKVFLECVQDMDHENMFWYRQDPGLGLRLIYFSYDVKMKEKGDIPEGYSVSREKKERFSLILESASTNQTSMYLCASSGPTGTTEAFFGQGTRLTVV.

This clonotype was observed a handful of times. The genes are TRBV7-3 and TRBJ1-3; no reliable D call. The CDR3 contains 19 residues. Trimming pared 5 bases from V and 0 bases from J, leaving 23 bases between. The germline gives CDR1 SGHTA, CDR2 FQGTGA. The chain's CDR3 is CASSPNTSTVLDSGNTIYF. The CDR3 bases are TGTGCCAGCAGCCCCAACACCTCGACGGTCCTAGACTCTGGAAACACCATATATTTT.